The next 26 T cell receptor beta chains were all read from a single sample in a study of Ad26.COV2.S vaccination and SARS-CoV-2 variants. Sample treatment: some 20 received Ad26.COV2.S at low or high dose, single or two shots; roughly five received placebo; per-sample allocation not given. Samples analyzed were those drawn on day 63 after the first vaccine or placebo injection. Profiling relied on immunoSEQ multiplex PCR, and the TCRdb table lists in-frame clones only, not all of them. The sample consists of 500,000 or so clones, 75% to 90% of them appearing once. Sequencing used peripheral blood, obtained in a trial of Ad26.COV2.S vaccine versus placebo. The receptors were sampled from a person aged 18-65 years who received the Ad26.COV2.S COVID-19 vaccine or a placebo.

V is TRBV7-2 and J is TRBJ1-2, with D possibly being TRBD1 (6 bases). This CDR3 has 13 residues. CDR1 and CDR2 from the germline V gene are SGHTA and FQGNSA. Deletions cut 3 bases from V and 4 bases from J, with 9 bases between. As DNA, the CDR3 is TGTGCCAGCAGCTTGAGGGGGGGCTATGGCTACACCTTC. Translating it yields CASSLRGGYGYTF. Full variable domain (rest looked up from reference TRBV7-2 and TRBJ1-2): GAGVSQSPSNKVTEKGKDVELRCDPISGHTALYWYRQSLGQGLEFLIYFQGNSAPDKSGLPSDRFSAERTGGSVSTLTIQRTQQEDSAVYLCASSLRGGYGYTFGSGTRLTVV.

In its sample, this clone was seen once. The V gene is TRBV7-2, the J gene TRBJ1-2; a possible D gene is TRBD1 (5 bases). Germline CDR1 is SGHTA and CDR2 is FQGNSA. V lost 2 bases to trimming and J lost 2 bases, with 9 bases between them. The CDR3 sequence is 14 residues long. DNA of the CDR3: TGTGCCAGCAGCTTAAGCTCAGGGAACTATGGCTACACCTTC. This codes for CASSLSSGNYGYTF.

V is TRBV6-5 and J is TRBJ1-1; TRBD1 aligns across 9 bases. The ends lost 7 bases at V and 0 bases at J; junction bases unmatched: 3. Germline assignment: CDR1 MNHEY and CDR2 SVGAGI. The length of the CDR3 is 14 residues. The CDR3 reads CASKGQGMNTEAFF. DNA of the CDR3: TGTGCCAGCAAAGGACAGGGGATGAACACTGAAGCTTTCTTT.

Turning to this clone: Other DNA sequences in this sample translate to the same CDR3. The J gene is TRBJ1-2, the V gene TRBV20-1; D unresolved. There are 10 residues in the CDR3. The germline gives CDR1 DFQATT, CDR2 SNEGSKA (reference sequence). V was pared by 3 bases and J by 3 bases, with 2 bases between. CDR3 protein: CSASHYGYTF. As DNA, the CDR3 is TGCAGTGCTAGTCACTATGGCTACACCTTC.

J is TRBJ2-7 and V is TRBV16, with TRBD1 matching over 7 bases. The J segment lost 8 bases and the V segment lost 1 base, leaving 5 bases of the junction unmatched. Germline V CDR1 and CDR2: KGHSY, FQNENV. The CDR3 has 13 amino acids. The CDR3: CASSQYGTEKQYF. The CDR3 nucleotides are TGTGCCAGCAGCCAATACGGGACAGAGAAGCAGTACTTC.

The CDR3 nucleotides are TGCAGTGCTGCAGGGGGGTCCCAGCATTTT. The encoded protein is CSAAGGSQHF. The J gene is TRBJ1-5, the V gene TRBV20-1; 7 nucleotides agree with TRBD1. The trim removed 5 bases at V and 11 bases at J, leaving 3 bases unmatched. This CDR3 region has 10 residues. Germline CDR1 is DFQATT and CDR2 is SNEGSKA (reference sequence).

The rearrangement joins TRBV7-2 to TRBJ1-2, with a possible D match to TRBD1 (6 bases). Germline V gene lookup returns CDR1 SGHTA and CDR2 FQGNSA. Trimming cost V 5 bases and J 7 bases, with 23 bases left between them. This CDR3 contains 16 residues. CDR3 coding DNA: TGTGCCAGCAGCATCAGACCGGGGGCGCTTCGTCTTGGCTACACCTTC. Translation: CASSIRPGALRLGYTF.

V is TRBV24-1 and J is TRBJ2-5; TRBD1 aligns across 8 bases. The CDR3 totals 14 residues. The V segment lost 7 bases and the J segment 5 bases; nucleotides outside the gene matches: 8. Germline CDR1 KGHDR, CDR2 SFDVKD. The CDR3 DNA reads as TGTGCCACCAGCGTACAGGGGGTTTGGGAGACCCAGTACTTC. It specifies CATSVQGVWETQYF.

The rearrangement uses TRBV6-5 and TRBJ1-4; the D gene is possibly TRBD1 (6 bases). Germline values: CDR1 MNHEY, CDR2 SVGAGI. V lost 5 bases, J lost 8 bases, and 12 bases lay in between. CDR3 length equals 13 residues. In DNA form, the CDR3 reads TGTGCCAGCAGTCCGGACAGAAACGAAAAACTGTTTTTT. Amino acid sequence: CASSPDRNEKLFF.

The CDR3 coding sequence is TGCGCCAGCAGCTTGAGACAGCTTACAGATACGCAGTATTTT. Translation: CASSLRQLTDTQYF. V is TRBV5-1 and J is TRBJ2-3; a possible D gene is TRBD1 (5 bases). CDR1 is SGHRS and CDR2 is YFSETQ in the germline V gene. This CDR3 contains 14 residues. V was trimmed by 1 base and J by 3 bases, leaving 9 bases between them.

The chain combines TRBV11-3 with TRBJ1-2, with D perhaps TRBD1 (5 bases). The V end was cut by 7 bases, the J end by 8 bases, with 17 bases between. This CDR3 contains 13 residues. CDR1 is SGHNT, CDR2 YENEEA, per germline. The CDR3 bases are TGTGCCAGCAATAAACGGGGCGGGGACGGCTACACCTTC. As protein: CASNKRGGDGYTF.

The CDR3 DNA sequence: TGTGCCAGCAGCGTACAAGGGGGGGCACAAGATACGCAGTATTTT. Translating gives CASSVQGGAQDTQYF. The gene calls are TRBV5-4 and TRBJ2-3; weak D call: TRBD2 (7 bases). The V gene lost 4 bases and the J gene lost 5 bases, with 17 bases spanning the gap. Germline CDR1 reads SGHNT; CDR2 reads YYREEE (reference sequence). CDR3 length equals 15 residues. Together with reference TRBV5-4 and TRBJ2-3, the CDR3 gives the full variable domain: ETGVTQSPTHLIKTRGQQVTLRCSSQSGHNTVSWYQQALGQGPQFIFQYYREEENGRGNFPPRFSGLQFPNYSSELNVNALELDDSALYLCASSVQGGAQDTQYFGPGTRLTVL.

This CDR3 reads CASSFMNYNTGELFF. DNA of the CDR3: TGTGCCAGCAGCTTTATGAACTATAACACCGGGGAGCTGTTTTTT. The chain couples TRBV5-6 to TRBJ2-2; no reliable D call. This CDR3 contains 15 residues. V lost 2 bases and J lost 2, with 10 bases in between. Germline CDR1 and CDR2: SGHDT and YYEEEE.

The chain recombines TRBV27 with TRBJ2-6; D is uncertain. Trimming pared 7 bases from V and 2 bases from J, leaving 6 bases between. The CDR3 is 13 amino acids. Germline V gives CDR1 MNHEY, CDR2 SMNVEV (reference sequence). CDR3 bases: TGTGCCAGCAAACTCGCTGGGGCCAACGTCCTGACTTTC. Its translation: CASKLAGANVLTF. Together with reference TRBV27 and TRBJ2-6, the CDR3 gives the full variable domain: EAQVTQNPRYLITVTGKKLTVTCSQNMNHEYMSWYRQDPGLGLRQIYYSMNVEVTDKGDVPEGYKVSRKEKRNFPLILESPSPNQTSLYFCASKLAGANVLTFGAGSRLTVL.

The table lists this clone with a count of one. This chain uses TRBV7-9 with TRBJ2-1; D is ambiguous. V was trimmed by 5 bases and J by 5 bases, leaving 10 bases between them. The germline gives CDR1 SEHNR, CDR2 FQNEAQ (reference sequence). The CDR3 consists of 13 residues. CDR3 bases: TGTGCCAGCAGCCCCCGGCACGACAATGAGCAGTTCTTC. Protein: CASSPRHDNEQFF.

CDR3 coding DNA: TGTGCCAGCTCACCATTTAGCTCCTATAATTCACCCCTCCACTTT. As protein: CASSPFSSYNSPLHF. This chain joins TRBV18 and TRBJ1-6; D gene ambiguous. CDR1 KGHSH and CDR2 LQKENI come from the germline V gene. The length of the CDR3 is 15 residues. The V gene lost 2 bases and the J gene lost 0 bases, with 5 bases spanning the gap.

The CDR3 bases are TGCAGCGTTCGACAGGGACGGTTGGGCGGGGAGCTGTTTTTT. Translated, it gives CSVRQGRLGGELFF. The chain has TRBV29-1 and TRBJ2-2, with 7 bases identical to TRBD1. Germline V gene data show CDR1 as SQVTM and CDR2 as ANQGSEA. After removal of 5 bases from V and 7 bases from J, the junction contained 10 bases not matched to a gene. The CDR3 is 14 amino acids.

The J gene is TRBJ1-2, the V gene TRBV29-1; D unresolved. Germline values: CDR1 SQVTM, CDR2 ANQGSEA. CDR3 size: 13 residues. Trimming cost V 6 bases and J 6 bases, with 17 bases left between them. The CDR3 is CSVLLELGDGYTF. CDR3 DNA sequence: TGCAGCGTCCTCCTGGAGCTTGGAGATGGCTACACCTTC.

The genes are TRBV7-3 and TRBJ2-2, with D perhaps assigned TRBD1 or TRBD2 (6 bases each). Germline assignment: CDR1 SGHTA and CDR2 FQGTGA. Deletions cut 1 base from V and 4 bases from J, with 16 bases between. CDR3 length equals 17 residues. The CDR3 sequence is CASSLNRPGAGTGELFF. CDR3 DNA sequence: TGTGCCAGCAGCTTAAATCGGCCGGGGGCGGGCACCGGGGAGCTGTTTTTT.

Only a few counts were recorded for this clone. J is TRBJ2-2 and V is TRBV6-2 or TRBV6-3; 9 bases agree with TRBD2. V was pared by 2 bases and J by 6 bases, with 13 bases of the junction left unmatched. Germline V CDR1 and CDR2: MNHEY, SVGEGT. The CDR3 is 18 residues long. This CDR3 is CASSYALGSGGLSGELFF. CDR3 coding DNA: TGTGCCAGCAGTTACGCCTTAGGTAGCGGGGGCCTTTCCGGGGAGCTGTTTTTT.

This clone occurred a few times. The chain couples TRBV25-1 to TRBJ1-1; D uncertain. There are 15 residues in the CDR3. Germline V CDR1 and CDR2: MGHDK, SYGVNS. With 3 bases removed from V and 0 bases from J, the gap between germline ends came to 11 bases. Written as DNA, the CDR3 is TGTGCCAGCAGTGACGAAGGATTTTTGAACACTGAAGCTTTCTTT. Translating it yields CASSDEGFLNTEAFF.

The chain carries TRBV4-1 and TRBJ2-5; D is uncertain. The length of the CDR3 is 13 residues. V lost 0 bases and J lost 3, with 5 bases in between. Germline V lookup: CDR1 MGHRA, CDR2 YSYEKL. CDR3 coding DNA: TGCGCCAGCAGCCAAGACCAGGAAGAGACCCAGTACTTC. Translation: CASSQDQEETQYF.

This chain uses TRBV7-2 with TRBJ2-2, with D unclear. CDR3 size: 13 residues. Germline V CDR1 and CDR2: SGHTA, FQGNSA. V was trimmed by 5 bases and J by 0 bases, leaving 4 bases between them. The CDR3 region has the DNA TGTGCCAGCAGCGCTACGAACACCGGGGAGCTGTTTTTT. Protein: CASSATNTGELFF.

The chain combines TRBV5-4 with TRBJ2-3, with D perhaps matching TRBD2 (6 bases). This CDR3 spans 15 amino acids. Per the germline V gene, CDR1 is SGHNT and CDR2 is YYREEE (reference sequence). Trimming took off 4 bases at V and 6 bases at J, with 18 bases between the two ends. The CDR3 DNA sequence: TGTGCCAGCAGCGTAACGGGGGAATACGGGGATACGCAGTATTTT. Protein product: CASSVTGEYGDTQYF.

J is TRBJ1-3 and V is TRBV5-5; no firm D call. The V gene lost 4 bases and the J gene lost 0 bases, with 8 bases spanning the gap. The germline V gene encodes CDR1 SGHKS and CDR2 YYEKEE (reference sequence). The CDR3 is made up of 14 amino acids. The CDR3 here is CASSASISGNTIYF. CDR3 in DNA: TGTGCCAGCAGCGCAAGTATCTCTGGAAACACCATATATTTT.

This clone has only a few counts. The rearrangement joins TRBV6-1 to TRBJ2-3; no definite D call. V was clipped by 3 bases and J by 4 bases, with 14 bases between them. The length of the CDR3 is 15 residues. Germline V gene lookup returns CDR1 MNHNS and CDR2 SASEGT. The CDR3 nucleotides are TGTGCCAGCAGTGAGTCTACTTCGGGCCCAGATACGCAGTATTTT. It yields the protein CASSESTSGPDTQYF.